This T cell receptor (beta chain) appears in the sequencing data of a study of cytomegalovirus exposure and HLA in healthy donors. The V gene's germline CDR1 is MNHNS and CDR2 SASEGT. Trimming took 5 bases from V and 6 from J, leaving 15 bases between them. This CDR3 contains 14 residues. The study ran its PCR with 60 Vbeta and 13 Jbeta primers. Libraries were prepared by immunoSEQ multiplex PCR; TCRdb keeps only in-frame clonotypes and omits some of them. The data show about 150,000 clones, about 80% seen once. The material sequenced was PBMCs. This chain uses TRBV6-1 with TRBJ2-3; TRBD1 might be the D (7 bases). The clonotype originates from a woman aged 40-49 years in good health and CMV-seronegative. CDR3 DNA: TGTGCCAGCAGTCAGGAGGGGGCAGGCGATACGCAGTATTTT. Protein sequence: CASSQEGAGDTQYF.